Presented here are 19 T cell receptor beta chains from one specimen sequenced in a study of shared T cell receptors in the human thymus. Clones were read by immunoSEQ multiplex PCR, and TCRdb kept only the in-frame ones, dropping some. Here the sample spans roughly 710,000 clones, 75% to 90% being singletons. Another study also made use of these data, one on human thymus T cells.

Input material: thymocytes. The receptors were gathered from a girl less than two years old with a congenital heart defect.

In this sample, this clone turned up a few times. J is TRBJ1-6 and V is TRBV27; 8 bases map to TRBD1. The CDR3 has 17 residues. Germline V gene data show CDR1 as MNHEY and CDR2 as SMNVEV (reference sequence). V lost 5 bases to trimming and J lost 8 bases; unmatched junction nucleotides: 14. DNA for the CDR3: TGTGCCAGCAGTCACATAGACAGGGGAGGGATTGATTCACCCCTCCACTTT. Translation gives CASSHIDRGGIDSPLHF.

V and J are TRBV9 and TRBJ2-1, with D maybe TRBD2 (7 bases). With 2 bases removed from V and 7 bases from J, the gap between germline ends came to 28 bases. The CDR3 totals 19 residues. The V gene's germline CDR1 is SGDLS and CDR2 YYNGEE. CDR3 bases: TGTGCCAGCAGCGTGGGAAGGCCCGGGGGGCTGAGGTTGAAAAATGAGCAGTTCTTC. Amino acids: CASSVGRPGGLRLKNEQFF.

The chain links TRBV27 to TRBJ1-2; D not certain. Germline V lookup: CDR1 MNHEY, CDR2 SMNVEV (reference sequence). Between the trimmed V and J ends, which lost 3 bases and 0 bases, there was a span of 23 bases. CDR3 size: 19 residues. The chain's CDR3 is CASSFRTKYPDRANYGYTF. CDR3 bases: TGTGCCAGCAGTTTCCGAACCAAATACCCAGATCGGGCTAACTATGGCTACACCTTC.

As concerns this clone: At one boundary the junction diverges from the germline segment, which might be a read error. This same CDR3 is encoded by further DNA sequences in the sample. The rearrangement links TRBV6-6 to TRBJ1-6; D uncertain. Looked up from germline, CDR1 is MNHNY and CDR2 is SVGAGI (reference sequence). CDR3 length equals 15 residues. CDR3 protein: CASSYACYYNSPLHF. CDR3 nucleotides: TGTGCCAGCAGTTACGCATGCTACTATAATTCCCCCCTCCACTTT.

This clone was observed a handful of times. The same CDR3 also results from other DNA sequences found in this sample. The V call is TRBV10-3, the J call TRBJ1-5; weak D call: TRBD1 (6 bases). CDR1 is ENHRY, CDR2 SYGVKD, per germline. V shed 7 bases and J shed 1 base, with 8 bases lying between them. The CDR3 runs to 13 residues. The CDR3 protein is CAINQGSNQPQHF. CDR3 bases: TGTGCCATCAACCAGGGGAGCAATCAGCCCCAGCATTTT.

V gene TRBV28 combines with J gene TRBJ2-2; 13 bases map to TRBD2. J lost 3 bases, V lost 6 bases, and 7 bases had no gene match. Germline-derived CDR1 and CDR2 are MDHEN and SYDVKM. The CDR3 runs to 17 residues. The CDR3 DNA reads as TGTGCCAGCAGCCAGGGACTAGCGGGGACATACACCGGGGAGCTGTTTTTT. The encoded protein is CASSQGLAGTYTGELFF.

CDR3 loop: CASSAGQKNTEAFF. The CDR3 nucleotides read TGCGCCAGCAGCGCGGGACAGAAAAACACTGAAGCTTTCTTT. The chain combines TRBV5-1 with TRBJ1-1; 7 bases agree with TRBD1. This CDR3 has 14 amino acids. The germline V gene has CDR1 SGHRS and CDR2 YFSETQ. The trim removed 4 bases at V and 2 bases at J, leaving 5 bases unmatched.

The chain couples TRBV5-1 to TRBJ1-2, with D tentatively TRBD1 (6 bases). CDR1 and CDR2 (germline): SGHRS, YFSETQ. The CDR3 has 13 amino acids. Trimming left V 5 bases short and J 5 bases short, with 13 bases between. CDR3: CASSRDTSYGYTF. For the CDR3, the DNA is TGCGCCAGCAGTCGGGACACCAGTTATGGCTACACCTTC. Together with reference TRBV5-1 and TRBJ1-2, the CDR3 gives the full variable domain: KAGVTQTPRYLIKTRGQQVTLSCSPISGHRSVSWYQQTPGQGLQFLFEYFSETQRNKGNFPGRFSGRQFSNSRSEMNVSTLELGDSALYLCASSRDTSYGYTFGSGTRLTVV.

The chain has TRBV5-6 and TRBJ2-3, with 8 bases lining up with TRBD2. V trimming: 0 bases; J trimming: 4 bases; junction bases outside the gene matches: 4. CDR3 length: 15 amino acids. The germline V gene has CDR1 SGHDT and CDR2 YYEEEE. CDR3 nucleotides: TGTGCCAGCAGCTTGGTTGGACTAGCAGCAGATACGCAGTATTTT. Translation: CASSLVGLAADTQYF.

The chain couples TRBV19 to TRBJ2-3, with D perhaps TRBD2 (5 bases). Germline V gene lookup returns CDR1 LNHDA and CDR2 SQIVND (reference sequence). The CDR3 contains 12 residues. V was trimmed by 5 bases and J by 8 bases, leaving 11 bases between them. CDR3 nucleotides: TGTGCCAGTAGTCGGGGTTCGGGTACGCAGTATTTT. Translating it yields CASSRGSGTQYF.

The J gene is TRBJ1-4, the V gene TRBV6-6, with D tentatively TRBD1 (6 bases). The CDR3 contains 16 residues. V lost 6 bases to trimming and J lost 6 bases, with 20 bases between them. Germline V gene lookup returns CDR1 MNHNY and CDR2 SVGAGI (reference sequence). Here the CDR3 DNA reads TGTGCCAGCAGGACAGGTGAAAGGGGACCACATGAAAAACTGTTTTTT. Protein sequence: CASRTGERGPHEKLFF.

The chain has TRBV30 and TRBJ1-2, with D unresolved. Germline assignment: CDR1 GTSNPN and CDR2 SVGIG (reference sequence). V was clipped by 2 bases and J by 5 bases, with 15 bases between them. This CDR3 region has 14 residues. The CDR3 nucleotides are TGTGCCTGGAGTTTATCCGGGAGACGGTATGGCTACACCTTC. Translated: CAWSLSGRRYGYTF.

The chain links TRBV19 to TRBJ2-6; weak D call: TRBD2 (6 bases). The germline V and J ends were trimmed by 6 bases and 0 bases, with 15 bases remaining between them. Germline lookup yields CDR1 LNHDA and CDR2 SQIVND (reference sequence). CDR3 length: 17 amino acids. CDR3 sequence: CASRRQMTSSGANVLTF. The CDR3 region has the DNA TGTGCCAGTAGGAGGCAGATGACTAGCTCTGGGGCCAACGTCCTGACTTTC.

The chain is built from TRBV5-6 and TRBJ2-2; D not resolved. The CDR3 extends over 16 amino acids. The germline gives CDR1 SGHDT, CDR2 YYEEEE. The V gene lost 3 bases and the J gene lost 1 base, with 13 bases spanning the gap. The DNA for the CDR3 is TGTGCCAGCAGCTCCCAGTATCGCGGGAACACCGGGGAGCTGTTTTTT. Translating it yields CASSSQYRGNTGELFF. The whole variable domain, remainder taken from reference TRBV5-6 and TRBJ2-2, is DAGVTQSPTHLIKTRGQQVTLRCSPKSGHDTVSWYQQALGQGPQFIFQYYEEEERQRGNFPDRFSGHQFPNYSSELNVNALLLGDSALYLCASSSQYRGNTGELFFGEGSRLTVL.

V is TRBV9 and J is TRBJ2-7; D is perhaps TRBD2 (5 bases). The length of the CDR3 is 17 residues. Trimming shortened V by 0 bases and J by 1 base, and 17 bases separated the two germline ends. Germline CDR1 and CDR2: SGDLS and YYNGEE. The CDR3 sequence: CASSVAGEKGISYEQYF. DNA of the CDR3: TGTGCCAGCAGCGTAGCCGGGGAGAAGGGTATTTCCTACGAGCAGTACTTC. The variable domain in full, with the rest retrieved from reference TRBV9 and TRBJ2-7, is DSGVTQTPKHLITATGQRVTLRCSPRSGDLSVYWYQQSLDQGLQFLIQYYNGEERAKGNILERFSAQQFPDLHSELNLSSLELGDSALYFCASSVAGEKGISYEQYFGPGTRLTVT.

The rearrangement joins TRBV18 to TRBJ1-4; 11 bases align to TRBD1. Germline V gene sequence: CDR1 KGHSH, CDR2 LQKENI. The V segment lost 1 base and the J segment 8 bases; nucleotides outside the gene matches: 6. The CDR3 is 16 amino acids. CDR3 sequence reads: CASSPRTGGLGEKLFF. The CDR3 coding sequence is TGTGCCAGCTCACCACGGACAGGGGGCTTAGGGGAAAAACTGTTTTTT.

This rearrangement joins TRBV6-1 to TRBJ2-1; D call uncertain. V lost 7 bases and J lost 7, with 17 bases in between. Germline lookup yields CDR1 MNHNS and CDR2 SASEGT. This CDR3 region has 14 residues. In DNA form, the CDR3 reads TGTGCCAGCATCCTAGTCAACCCCGGTAATGAGCAGTTCTTC. Translating gives CASILVNPGNEQFF.

The CDR3 loop reads CSVTTQPGLMGCEQYF. The DNA of the CDR3 is TGCAGCGTCACGACTCAGCCGGGACTCATGGGCTGCGAGCAGTACTTC. The rearrangement uses TRBV29-1 and TRBJ2-7; D might be TRBD2 (6 bases). Germline CDR1 reads SQVTM; CDR2 reads ANQGSEA. The CDR3 spans 16 residues. Deletions cut 6 bases from V and 6 bases from J, with 27 bases between.

In its sample, this clone was seen once. J is TRBJ1-1 and V is TRBV5-4; D unclear. Germline CDR1 reads SGHNT; CDR2 reads YYREEE (reference sequence). CDR3 size: 14 residues. Trimming removed 4 bases from V and 3 bases from J, with 13 bases in between. CDR3 region: CASSLKSRDTEAFF. Here the CDR3 DNA reads TGTGCCAGCAGCCTCAAGTCACGGGACACTGAAGCTTTCTTT.